The TCR beta chain described here comes from a study of blood T cell repertoires in COVID-19. About the research overall: Researchers got acute and convalescent COVID-19 samples from the United States, Italy and Spain. T cells, B-cell-depleted T cells, or PBMCs provided the cDNA or gDNA that served as material.

J gave up 8 bases and V 6 bases, and 9 bases lay outside the gene matches. The CDR3 sequence is 16 residues long. The germline V gene has CDR1 KGHDR and CDR2 SFDVKD. Original methodology: Amplification with reference gene primers provided the estimates of nucleated cell counts. Measured with immunoSEQ multiplex PCR; TCRdb has only the in-frame clones, and not every one. V, J and clone size were drawn from that table, and D and trimming were deduced from the DNA. The sample holds hundreds of thousands of clones, around 88% seen once. A Seattle source enrolled patients during active infection and followed them longitudinally.

The rearrangement uses TRBV24-1 and TRBJ2-1; 13 positions agree with TRBD2. The sample taken for sequencing was peripheral blood. This sequence originates from a woman in her forties or fifties with COVID-19, enrolled during active disease. The DNA for the CDR3 is TGTGCCACCAGTCCCGAGACTAGCGGGGGGACGTATGAGCAGTTCTTC. It is translated as CATSPETSGGTYEQFF.